The 30 T cell receptor beta chains listed next were all sequenced from one sample in a study. TCRdb reanalysed the RT-PCR reads using MiXCR and keeps one entry per CDR3 protein. The sample holds around 700,000 distinct CDR3 sequences, approximately 15% seen once. Sequencing used memory CD4+ T cells from blood. The receptors come from a female donor in good health, serving as a healthy control.

This clonotype has only a few counts. V is TRBV20-1 and J is TRBJ2-3, with TRBD2 identical over 8 bases. The CDR3 contains 13 residues. Unmatched junction bases numbered 7, after V lost 7 bases and J lost 4 bases. In germline, CDR1 is DFQATT, CDR2 SNEGSKA (reference sequence). CDR3 sequence reads: CSVTGRGADTQYF. In DNA, the CDR3 is TGCAGTGTCACGGGGCGGGGGGCAGATACGCAGTATTTT.

This clonotype has ten or more counts. This chain uses TRBV28 with TRBJ1-1; D perhaps matches TRBD1 (6 bases). The CDR3 extends over 13 amino acids. The germline V gene encodes CDR1 MDHEN and CDR2 SYDVKM. The V end lost 11 bases, the J end lost 4 bases, and 17 bases lay between the germline ends. This CDR3 reads CALSKGDTTEAFF. The CDR3 DNA reads TGTGCCCTAAGCAAGGGGGACACCACTGAAGCTTTCTTT.

This clonotype was found many times. The rearrangement links TRBV20-1 to TRBJ2-1, with D tentatively TRBD1 (5 bases). The CDR3 loop spans 14 amino acids. Germline V gene sequence: CDR1 DFQATT, CDR2 SNEGSKA (reference sequence). Trimming removed 0 bases from V and 2 bases from J, with 8 bases in between. The CDR3 nucleotides are TGCAGTGCTAGAGATCAAGGGGCCTACAATGAGCAGTTCTTC. Residues: CSARDQGAYNEQFF.

This clonotype came up a few times. This chain links TRBV20-1 with TRBJ2-2; 7 nucleotides match TRBD2. The CDR3 is 14 amino acids. V trimming: 4 bases; J trimming: 0 bases; junction bases outside the gene matches: 2. Per germline, CDR1 DFQATT and CDR2 SNEGSKA (reference sequence). The CDR3 sequence is CSATSGANTGELFF. For the CDR3, the DNA is TGCAGTGCTACTAGCGGAGCGAACACCGGGGAGCTGTTTTTT.

The V gene is TRBV27, the J gene TRBJ2-7, with a tentative D call TRBD2 (6 bases). The CDR3 spans 14 residues. The germline V gene has CDR1 MNHEY and CDR2 SMNVEV (reference sequence). Trimming removed 3 bases at V and 3 bases at J, with 12 bases between. CDR3 DNA sequence: TGTGCCAGCAGTTTCAGTGGGAGGAACTACGAGCAGTACTTC. Residues: CASSFSGRNYEQYF.

The table lists this clonotype with a few counts. The V call is TRBV18, the J call TRBJ2-7; 9 bases align to TRBD1. This CDR3 region has 15 residues. Germline values: CDR1 KGHSH, CDR2 LQKENI. V dropped 5 bases and J dropped 5; count of bases not matched to a gene: 10. CDR3 DNA sequence: TGTGCCAGCTCAGGGACCGGGACAGGGTTCGACGAGCAGTACTTC. It encodes CASSGTGTGFDEQYF.

The rearrangement joins TRBV20-1 to TRBJ2-7, with TRBD2 matching 11 bases. The CDR3 is made up of 14 amino acids. Germline CDR1 is DFQATT and CDR2 is SNEGSKA (reference sequence). After removal of 6 bases from V and 3 bases from J, the junction contained 7 bases not matched to a gene. CDR3 DNA: TGCAGTGCAAGTAGCGGGGGGGCCCTCTACGAGCAGTACTTC. This gives the protein CSASSGGALYEQYF.

The table lists this clonotype with a few counts. J is TRBJ1-2 and V is TRBV28, with D perhaps TRBD1 (6 bases). The CDR3 spans 13 residues. V dropped 6 bases and J dropped 6 bases, with 14 bases sitting between them. The V gene's germline CDR1 is MDHEN and CDR2 SYDVKM. In nucleotides, the CDR3 is TGTGCCAGCAGACAAGCTTACAGGGATGGCTACACCTTC. It translates to CASRQAYRDGYTF.

This clonotype appeared a few times. The rearrangement uses TRBV5-1 and TRBJ2-5; D possibly corresponds to TRBD1 (6 bases). The CDR3 runs 14 residues. V was pared by 3 bases and J by 1 base, with 10 bases between. CDR1 is SGHRS, CDR2 YFSETQ, per germline. The CDR3 region has the DNA TGCGCCAGCAGCTCCCAGGGGTCCCAAGAGACCCAGTACTTC. Translated: CASSSQGSQETQYF.

This clonotype was seen more than once but under ten times. The chain combines TRBV20-1 with TRBJ1-2; D unresolved. CDR3 size: 14 residues. Germline CDR1 is DFQATT and CDR2 is SNEGSKA (reference sequence). V was shortened by 1 base and J by 6 bases, with 15 bases between the two germline ends. The CDR3 loop reads CSARAGRLTDGYTF. CDR3 DNA sequence: TGCAGTGCTAGAGCGGGCAGGCTCACGGATGGCTACACCTTC.

This clonotype was counted a few times. V is TRBV6-5 and J is TRBJ2-1, with a weak D call TRBD1 (6 bases). Germline loops: CDR1 MNHEY, CDR2 SVGAGI. There are 16 residues in the CDR3. V lost 2 bases and J 5 bases, leaving 16 bases between the germline ends. CDR3 DNA sequence: TGTGCCAGCAGTTACATCACTGGGGGCGAAAACAATGAGCAGTTCTTC. Protein product: CASSYITGGENNEQFF.

The chain recombines TRBV20-1 with TRBJ2-1, with TRBD2 matching over 14 bases. Germline loops: CDR1 DFQATT, CDR2 SNEGSKA (reference sequence). V lost 5 bases and J lost 7; bases outside the gene matches: 10. The CDR3 contains 16 residues. CDR3 DNA sequence: TGCAGTGCTCACGCGGGACTAGCGGGAGCTTGGAATGAGCAGTTCTTC. It is translated as CSAHAGLAGAWNEQFF.

This clonotype was counted ten times or more. This sequence joins TRBV6-1 and TRBJ2-7, with a weak D call TRBD2 (5 bases). The CDR3 totals 17 residues. The V gene lost 0 bases and the J gene lost 2 bases, with 17 bases spanning the gap. The germline V gene has CDR1 MNHNS and CDR2 SASEGT. The CDR3 region has the DNA TGTGCCAGCAGTGAAGCGGTAGACGGAGCGGTCCCCTACGAGCAGTACTTC. It is translated as CASSEAVDGAVPYEQYF.

This clonotype has more than one count but fewer than ten. The chain joins TRBV27 to TRBJ2-2; tentatively, D is TRBD1 (5 bases). The V end was cut by 5 bases, the J end by 3 bases, with 16 bases between. The germline V gene encodes CDR1 MNHEY and CDR2 SMNVEV (reference sequence). The CDR3 is made up of 16 amino acids. CDR3 sequence (DNA): TGTGCCAGCAGTCCACGACAGTTCAGAGACACCGGGGAGCTGTTTTTT. It codes for CASSPRQFRDTGELFF.

V is TRBV5-6 and J is TRBJ1-2; 7 nucleotides agree with TRBD1. Germline V CDR1 and CDR2: SGHDT, YYEEEE. The CDR3 is 16 amino acids. J was trimmed by 4 bases and V by 4 bases; bases with no gene match: 13. The CDR3 DNA reads TGTGCCAGCAGCCCGGGTTATTCGACAGGGACCTATGGCTACACCTTC. Its translation is CASSPGYSTGTYGYTF.

This chain links TRBV7-2 with TRBJ1-5; tentative D call: TRBD1 (5 bases). V lost 5 bases and J lost 0, with 14 bases in between. CDR1 and CDR2 from the germline V gene are SGHTA and FQGNSA. The CDR3 is made up of 16 amino acids. CDR3 protein: CASSPGTFYSNQPQHF. CDR3 DNA: TGTGCCAGCAGCCCCGGGACGTTTTATAGCAATCAGCCCCAGCATTTT.

The CDR3 loop is CASSRVDGEETQYF. CDR3 in DNA: TGTGCCAGCTCACGAGTCGACGGAGAAGAGACCCAGTACTTC. The chain uses TRBV18 and TRBJ2-5, with no clear D. The CDR3 extends over 14 amino acids. CDR1 and CDR2 (germline): KGHSH, LQKENI. V dropped 4 bases and J dropped 3 bases, with 12 bases sitting between them.

This clonotype was seen a few times. This chain links TRBV7-9 with TRBJ1-1; D unresolved. The CDR3 totals 14 residues. Germline CDR1 is SEHNR and CDR2 is FQNEAQ (reference sequence). The V and J ends lost 5 bases and 1 base respectively, with 11 bases between them. CDR3 sequence reads: CASSAKNRNTEAFF. As DNA, the CDR3 is TGTGCCAGCAGCGCCAAAAACCGGAACACTGAAGCTTTCTTT.

This rearrangement joins TRBV3-1 to TRBJ2-1; D gene ambiguous. Trimming stripped 4 bases from V and 0 bases from J, with 13 bases between. The CDR3 totals 16 residues. Germline lookup yields CDR1 LGHDT and CDR2 YNNKEL (reference sequence). The chain's CDR3 is CASSPHGGFSYNEQFF. The CDR3 DNA reads as TGTGCCAGCAGCCCCCATGGTGGCTTCTCCTACAATGAGCAGTTCTTC.

This clonotype was found many times. The J gene is TRBJ2-2, the V gene TRBV4-3; 9 positions agree with TRBD2. Trimming took 1 base from V and 2 from J; bases not matched to a gene: 5. CDR3 length: 17 residues. Germline values: CDR1 LGHNA, CDR2 YSLEER. As DNA, the CDR3 is TGCGCCAGCAGCCAAGTTAGCGGGGGCCATAACACCGGGGAGCTGTTTTTT. The encoded protein is CASSQVSGGHNTGELFF.

A few counts support this clonotype. CDR3 bases: TGTGCCAGCAGCTCCACGGGGGGAGATACGCAGTATTTT. Translated, it gives CASSSTGGDTQYF. The chain couples TRBV11-2 to TRBJ2-3; TRBD2 agrees at 7 bases. The junction had 3 bases not matched to a gene; V was cut back by 4 bases and J by 5 bases. The CDR3 is 13 amino acids. The germline gives CDR1 SGHAT, CDR2 FQNNGV.

CDR3 amino acids: CASSQQVALGSEAFF. The CDR3 region has the DNA TGTGCCAGCAGCCAACAAGTGGCGTTGGGATCTGAAGCTTTCTTT. The V and J genes are TRBV14 and TRBJ1-1; D is unresolved. V shed 2 bases and J shed 6 bases, with 16 bases lying between them. The germline CDR1 and CDR2 sequences are SGHDN and FVKESK. There are 15 residues in the CDR3.

This clonotype occurred many times. The rearrangement links TRBV12-3 or TRBV12-4 to TRBJ1-5, with D possibly being TRBD1 (5 bases). The CDR3 runs to 14 residues. V dropped 3 bases and J dropped 3 bases, with 9 bases sitting between them. The CDR3 nucleotides are TGTGCCAGCAGTTTTACGGGGGACAATCAGCCCCAGCATTTT. Encoded protein: CASSFTGDNQPQHF.

This clonotype was observed a few times. The genes are TRBV20-1 and TRBJ2-7; tentative D call: TRBD1 (6 bases). The CDR3 loop spans 15 amino acids. Trimming took off 5 bases at V and 2 bases at J, with 19 bases between the two ends. Per germline, CDR1 DFQATT and CDR2 SNEGSKA (reference sequence). This CDR3 is CSAQIPGSGAYEQYF. In DNA form, the CDR3 reads TGCAGTGCTCAAATTCCAGGATCAGGGGCCTACGAGCAGTACTTC.

This clonotype was seen just once. CDR3: CSARPPLGTQYEQYF. The CDR3 nucleotides are TGCAGTGCTAGACCCCCCTTGGGGACTCAATACGAGCAGTACTTC. The chain uses TRBV20-1 and TRBJ2-7, with TRBD2 as a possible D gene (6 bases). Germline loops: CDR1 DFQATT, CDR2 SNEGSKA (reference sequence). V lost 2 bases, J lost 4 bases, and 18 bases lay in between. CDR3 length equals 15 residues.

The chain carries TRBV5-1 and TRBJ1-2; the D gene is possibly TRBD1 (6 bases). Trimming cost V 4 bases and J 8 bases, with 24 bases left between them. This CDR3 has 16 residues. In germline, CDR1 is SGHRS, CDR2 YFSETQ. The CDR3 DNA sequence: TGCGCCAGCAGCCCATCCGAAGGGACATCGGGTCGGGGCTACACCTTC. Encoded protein: CASSPSEGTSGRGYTF. Variable domain in full (rest from reference TRBV5-1 and TRBJ1-2): KAGVTQTPRYLIKTRGQQVTLSCSPISGHRSVSWYQQTPGQGLQFLFEYFSETQRNKGNFPGRFSGRQFSNSRSEMNVSTLELGDSALYLCASSPSEGTSGRGYTFGSGTRLTVV.

This clonotype was counted many times. This rearrangement joins TRBV5-1 to TRBJ2-6, with TRBD1 matching over 7 bases. V was pared by 3 bases and J by 1 base, with 1 base of the junction left unmatched. Germline V gives CDR1 SGHRS, CDR2 YFSETQ. The CDR3 has 15 amino acids. CDR3 nucleotide sequence: TGCGCCAGCAGCTCACAGGGGTCTGGGGCCAACGTCCTGACTTTC. It specifies CASSSQGSGANVLTF.

The rearrangement joins TRBV6-5 to TRBJ1-1; 10 bases line up with TRBD1. The CDR3 is 15 residues long. Trimming at V came to 2 bases and at J to 3 bases, leaving 3 bases not matched to a gene. Germline V gives CDR1 MNHEY, CDR2 SVGAGI. The chain's CDR3 is CASSYQGTGDTEAFF. In DNA, the CDR3 is TGTGCCAGCAGTTACCAGGGGACAGGGGACACTGAAGCTTTCTTT.

This clonotype showed up many times. The chain uses TRBV2 and TRBJ2-1; possibly TRBD2 for D (6 bases). V was clipped by 8 bases and J by 10 bases, with 18 bases between them. CDR3 length equals 13 residues. CDR1 is SNHLY and CDR2 is FYNNEI in the germline V gene. This chain's CDR3 is CASGGRGDREQFF. CDR3 nucleotides: TGTGCCAGCGGGGGACGCGGGGATAGGGAGCAGTTCTTC.

This clonotype has just a few counts. The gene calls are TRBV5-1 and TRBJ2-6; D not resolved. The CDR3 has 14 amino acids. Looked up from germline, CDR1 is SGHRS and CDR2 is YFSETQ. The germline V and J ends were trimmed by 8 bases and 0 bases, with 9 bases remaining between them. The CDR3 is CASNHNSGANVLTF. In DNA form, the CDR3 reads TGCGCCAGTAATCACAACTCTGGGGCCAACGTCCTGACTTTC.